Sequencing of this T cell receptor beta chain was carried out in a study of PD-1 blockade in classical Hodgkin lymphoma. On this clone itself: The antigen is unknown.

V gave up 3 bases and J gave up 7 bases, with 14 bases separating them. Germline-derived CDR1 and CDR2 are SGDLS and YYNGEE. The CDR3 is 14 amino acids. Whole-study results and caveats: TCR diversity at baseline was reported to be reduced in newly diagnosed patients relative to healthy donors. CD8+ TCR diversity did not rise significantly by C4D1, unlike CD4+.

Produced via immunoSEQ multiplex PCR; TCRdb's table is partial and in-frame only. The top ten hold about a fifth of the sample, which has under 25,000 clones, roughly 86% seen once. Time point of the sample: cycle 4 day 1 (C4D1), after six to seven weeks of nivolumab. Each and every patient relapsed after autologous stem cell transplantation, and patients got differing brentuximab vedotin exposure. The sample consisted of peripheral blood mononuclear cells (PBMCs), taken before the fourth cycle of nivolumab. This chain links TRBV9 with TRBJ2-1; D might be TRBD2 (5 bases). The clonotype was recovered from a human donor with classical Hodgkin lymphoma. CDR3 DNA: TGTGCCAGCAGCGCGGACTTGGGTCCAAATGAGCAGTTCTTC. Protein sequence: CASSADLGPNEQFF.